A selection of T cell receptor beta chains follows, all from one sample in a study of T cells in localized non-small cell lung cancer. Libraries were prepared by immunoSEQ multiplex PCR; TCRdb keeps only in-frame clonotypes and omits some of them. The table shows about 24,000 clones, with around 90% occurring only once. The sample was peripheral blood, taken before any cancer treatment. The receptor set was obtained from a woman aged 35-75 years with stage I lung adenocarcinoma. Each CDR3 is given with its conserved first and last residue. A D gene is named only where the DNA matches it firmly. Some rows have no size entry. The others give once, few or many, or a class for an expanded clone.

>once|TRBV5-1|TRBD1|TRBJ1-2
TGCGCCAGCAGCAGCCTACAGGGGGGCTACACCTTC
CASSSLQGGYTF
>.|TRBV5-4|.|TRBJ2-2
TGTGCCAGCAGCTACAGGGTCACCGGGGAGCTGTTTTTT
CASSYRVTGELFF
>.|TRBV6-6|.|TRBJ2-7
TGTGCCAGCAGTTACGTCCGCTACGAGCAGTACTTC
CASSYVRYEQYF
>.|TRBV5-1|.|TRBJ2-5
TGCGCCAGCAGCCCGGGGGCTCCTCAAGAGACCCAGTACTTC
CASSPGAPQETQYF
>.|TRBV12-2|.|TRBJ1-4
TGTGCAAGTCGCTTAGGGGTTGGTGGGGGGCTTTGGGAAAAACTGTTTTTT
CASRLGVGGGLWEKLFF
>.|TRBV6-5|.|TRBJ2-1
TGTGCCAGCACCCCTCTCGCAGGAGGGAATGAGCAGTTCTTC
CASTPLAGGNEQFF
>.|TRBV6-1|.|TRBJ1-1
TGTGCCAGCAGTGATCTAAGCAGGGACCCTGAAGCTTTCTTT
CASSDLSRDPEAFF
>.|TRBV18|.|TRBJ2-7
TGTGCCAGCTGGTCGAGCGAAACCTACGAGCAGTACTTC
CASWSSETYEQYF
>.|TRBV27|TRBD2|TRBJ2-1
TGTGCCAGCAGTTTGTTTGGACTAGCGGGGCCCACGAATGAGCAGTTCTTC
CASSLFGLAGPTNEQFF
>.|TRBV5-1|TRBD1|TRBJ2-7
TGCGCCAGCAGCTACAGGGGTTACGAGCAGTACTTC
CASSYRGYEQYF
>.|TRBV18|.|TRBJ2-1
TGTGCCAGCTCACCAATGATAGAGCCCCACTTCAATGAGCAGTTCTTC
CASSPMIEPHFNEQFF
>.|TRBV7-9|.|TRBJ2-7
TGTGCCAGCAGCTTAATCCGGACAGTCCCGGACCGTGTCTTC
CASSLIRTVPDRVF
>.|TRBV19|TRBD1|TRBJ2-1
TGTGCCAGTAGGTCCGACAGGGGGCTATTCTCCTACAATGAGCAGTTCTTC
CASRSDRGLFSYNEQFF
>.|TRBV10-1|TRBD1|TRBJ2-7
TGCGCCAGCAGGATGGACAGGGGATCCTACGAGCAGTACTTC
CASRMDRGSYEQYF
>few|TRBV28|TRBD1|TRBJ2-7
TGTGCCAGCAGTTTGCCCGGGACAGCCTACGAGCAGTACTTC
CASSLPGTAYEQYF
>.|TRBV7-2|TRBD1|TRBJ1-2
TGTGCCAGCAGCTTAGGGAGCGACAGGGTTGGCTACACCTTC
CASSLGSDRVGYTF
>.|TRBV6-1|.|TRBJ2-1
TGTACATTAGAGCGGGTGGAGGGGGTAGAGCAGTTCTTC
CTLERVEGVEQFF
>.|TRBV19|.|TRBJ2-7
TGTGCCAGTACCTCCGGGACTCCAAACGAGCAGTACTTC
CASTSGTPNEQYF
>.|TRBV10-3|TRBD2|TRBJ2-1
TGTGCCATCATGGGTAGTGGGTCTAGCGGGTACTACAATGAGCAGTTCTTC
CAIMGSGSSGYYNEQFF
>.|TRBV30|.|TRBJ1-5
TGTGCCTGGAGTCCCGACACAAATCAGCCCCAGCATTTT
CAWSPDTNQPQHF
>.|TRBV30|.|TRBJ1-6
TGTGCCTGGAGTGAGGAGGCTTCACCCCTCCACTTT
CAWSEEASPLHF
>.|TRBV19|TRBD2|TRBJ2-1
TGTGCCAGTAGGAGCGGGGGATCCTACAATGAGCAGTTCTTC
CASRSGGSYNEQFF
>.|TRBV11-1|.|TRBJ2-2
TGTGCCAGCAGCACAACCCGGGGTGCTGGGGAGCTGTTTTTT
CASSTTRGAGELFF
>.|TRBV19|.|TRBJ1-2
TGTGCCAGTAGTGCCCTGCGGGAACTGAATGGCTACACCTTC
CASSALRELNGYTF
>once|TRBV6-5|TRBD1|TRBJ1-1
TGTGCCAGCAGTTACAGCGGACAGGGACGGGATGAAGCTTTCTTT
CASSYSGQGRDEAFF
>.|TRBV28|.|TRBJ2-7
TGTGCCAGCAGTTCGCCCGGGACGGCTTCCTACGAGCAGTACTTC
CASSSPGTASYEQYF
>.|TRBV28|.|TRBJ2-7
TGTGCCAGCAACACTTATGCTGCGGCGGCCTACGAGCAGTACTTC
CASNTYAAAAYEQYF
>.|TRBV10-2|.|TRBJ2-5
TGCGCCAGCAGTGAGTCAGACATTCAAGAGACCCAGTACTTC
CASSESDIQETQYF
>.|TRBV5-1|.|TRBJ2-7
TGCGCCAGCAGCTTGGGTAGTGTCGACGAGCAGTACTTC
CASSLGSVDEQYF
>few|TRBV6-5|.|TRBJ1-3
TGTGCCAGCACCGAGCGAGCGATGCCTGGAAACACCATATATTTT
CASTERAMPGNTIYF
>.|TRBV4-1|.|TRBJ2-3
TGCGCCAGCAGCCAACTTCCCTTATGGACGCAGTATTTT
CASSQLPLWTQYF